This record concerns one T cell receptor beta chain sequence. The antigen is not known. V shed 2 bases and J shed 6 bases, with 8 bases lying between them. Germline V lookup: CDR1 GTSNPN, CDR2 SVGIG (reference sequence). The CDR3 has 12 residues. The data derive from a study of T cell responses to AZD1222 COVID-19 vaccine. Study results and caveats: Unmutated regions of variants are reportedly targeted by nearly half of spike-specific TCRs.

TCRdb's copy holds only in-frame clones and misses some; the assay was immunoSEQ multiplex PCR. The table lists approximately 140,000 clones, 91% of them singletons, with about 4% in the top ten. Source: peripheral blood, taken 28 days after the second AZD1222 dose. This clonotype was obtained from an adult who received the AZD1222 COVID-19 vaccine. V and J are TRBV30 and TRBJ2-1; TRBD1 might be the D (5 bases). The CDR3: CAWSIGANEQFF. DNA of the CDR3: TGTGCCTGGAGTATTGGGGCCAATGAGCAGTTCTTC. The whole variable domain, remainder taken from reference TRBV30 and TRBJ2-1, is SQTIHQWPATLVQPVGSPLSLECTVEGTSNPNLYWYRQAAGRGLQLLFYSVGIGQISSEVPQNLSASRPQDRQFILSSKKLLLSDSGFYLCAWSIGANEQFFGPGTRLTVL.